The sequence of this TCR beta chain was determined in a study of blood T cell repertoires in COVID-19. Here immunoSEQ multiplex PCR was the method, and the copy in TCRdb shows in-frame clones only, minus some. The sample shows 32,000 or so clones, almost 90% of them seen only once. Germline CDR1 MNHEY, CDR2 SVGAGI. This CDR3 region has 14 residues. V lost 5 bases to trimming and J lost 4 bases, with 15 bases between them. Specimen: peripheral blood. This TCR came from a human donor in a cohort sampled during active COVID-19. The V call is TRBV6-5, the J call TRBJ2-7, with D perhaps matching TRBD2 (6 bases). CDR3 sequence (DNA): TGTGCCAGCAGTAAGATGGGAGGTTATTACGAGCAGTACTTC. Its translation: CASSKMGGYYEQYF.